The clone carrying this T cell receptor beta chain has a handful of counts. The antigen remains undetermined. V was cut by 6 bases and J by 8 bases, with 11 bases left in between. This CDR3 is 13 amino acids long. Sequencing used immunoSEQ multiplex PCR; TCRdb keeps in-frame clones, though not all of them. The sample has fewer than 100,000 clones; roughly 83% are singletons. The entry originates in a study of T cell responses to AZD1222 COVID-19 vaccine. Notes on the study in general: Donors, mostly white British, included more females; clonal diversity was possibly underestimated. CD4 TCRs associated with vaccination spanned spike, dominating at 160-218 and 743-854. Reports say nearly half of spike-specific TCRs go after unmutated variant regions. There were repertoire samples only from the period after the peak T cell response.

The material sequenced was peripheral blood, taken 28 days after the second AZD1222 dose. The J gene is TRBJ1-6, the V gene TRBV12-3 or TRBV12-4; unclear D gene. This sequence originates from an adult who received the AZD1222 COVID-19 vaccine. In DNA, the CDR3 is TGTGCCAGCAGCCTACGCGCTTATTCACCCCTCCACTTT. This translates into CASSLRAYSPLHF.